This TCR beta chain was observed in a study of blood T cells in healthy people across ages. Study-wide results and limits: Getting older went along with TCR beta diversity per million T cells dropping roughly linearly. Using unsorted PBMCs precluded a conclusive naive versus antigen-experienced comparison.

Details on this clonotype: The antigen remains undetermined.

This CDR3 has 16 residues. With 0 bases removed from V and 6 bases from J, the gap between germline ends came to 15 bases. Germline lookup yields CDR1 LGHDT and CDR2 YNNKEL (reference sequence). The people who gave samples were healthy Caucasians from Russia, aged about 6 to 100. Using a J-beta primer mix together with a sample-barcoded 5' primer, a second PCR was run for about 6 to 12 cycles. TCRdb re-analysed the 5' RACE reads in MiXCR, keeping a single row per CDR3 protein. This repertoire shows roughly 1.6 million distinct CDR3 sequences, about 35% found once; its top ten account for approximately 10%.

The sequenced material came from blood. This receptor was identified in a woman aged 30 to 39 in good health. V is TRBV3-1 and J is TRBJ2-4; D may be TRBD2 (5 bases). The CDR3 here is CASSQELLSGPNIQYF. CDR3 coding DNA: TGTGCCAGCAGCCAAGAGCTACTAAGCGGTCCAAACATTCAGTACTTC. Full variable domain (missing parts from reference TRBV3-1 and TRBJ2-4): DTAVSQTPKYLVTQMGNDKSIKCEQNLGHDTMYWYKQDSKKFLKIMFSYNNKELIINETVPNRFSPKSPDKAHLNLHINSLELGDSAVYFCASSQELLSGPNIQYFGAGTRLSVL.